This T cell receptor (beta chain) was observed in a study of blood T cell repertoires in COVID-19. The method was immunoSEQ multiplex PCR; TCRdb's version includes in-frame clones alone and lacks a portion of them. Among under 500,000 clones listed, roughly 85% were seen once. Germline values: CDR1 SGHKS, CDR2 YYEKEE (reference sequence). CDR3 length equals 15 residues. Trimming took off 4 bases at V and 4 bases at J, with 17 bases between the two ends. This receptor was identified in a woman under 30 with acute COVID-19. The chain carries TRBV5-5 and TRBJ2-5; tentatively, D is TRBD1 (6 bases). Sequencing used PBMCs or T cells enriched from blood (not recorded which). In DNA, the CDR3 is TGTGCCAGCAGCGGAGGACAGCTCCGGGGAGAGACCCAGTACTTC. It encodes CASSGGQLRGETQYF.